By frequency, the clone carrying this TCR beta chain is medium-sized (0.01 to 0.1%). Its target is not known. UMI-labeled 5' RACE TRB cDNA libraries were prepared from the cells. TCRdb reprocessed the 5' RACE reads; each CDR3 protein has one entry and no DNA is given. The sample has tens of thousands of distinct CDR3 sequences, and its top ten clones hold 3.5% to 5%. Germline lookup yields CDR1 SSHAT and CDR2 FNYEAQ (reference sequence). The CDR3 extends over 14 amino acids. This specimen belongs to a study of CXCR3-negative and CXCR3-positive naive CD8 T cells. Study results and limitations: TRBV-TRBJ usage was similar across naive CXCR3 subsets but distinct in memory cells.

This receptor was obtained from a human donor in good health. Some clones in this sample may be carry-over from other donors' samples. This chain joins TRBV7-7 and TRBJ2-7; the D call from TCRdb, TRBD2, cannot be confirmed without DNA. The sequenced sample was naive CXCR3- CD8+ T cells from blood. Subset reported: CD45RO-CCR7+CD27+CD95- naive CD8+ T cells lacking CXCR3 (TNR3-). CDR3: CARVTRGKLYEQYF.